This T cell receptor beta chain came from a study of shared clonotypes between healthy human individuals. Germline CDR1 MDHEN, CDR2 SYDVKM. CDR3 length: 14 amino acids. Trimming took off 3 bases at V and 3 bases at J, with 12 bases between the two ends. The method was immunoSEQ multiplex PCR; TCRdb's version includes in-frame clones alone and lacks a portion of them. The table records about 1.5 million clones, approximately 98% of them present only once. The specimen was naive CD4+ T cells sorted from blood. Subset denoted: CD45RA+ positively selected. The genes are TRBV28 and TRBJ2-7; D might be TRBD1 (6 bases). The TCR sequence derives from a young man in good health. The DNA of the CDR3 is TGTGCCAGCAGTTTGGCCGGGACACGCTACGAGCAGTACTTC. Amino acids: CASSLAGTRYEQYF.